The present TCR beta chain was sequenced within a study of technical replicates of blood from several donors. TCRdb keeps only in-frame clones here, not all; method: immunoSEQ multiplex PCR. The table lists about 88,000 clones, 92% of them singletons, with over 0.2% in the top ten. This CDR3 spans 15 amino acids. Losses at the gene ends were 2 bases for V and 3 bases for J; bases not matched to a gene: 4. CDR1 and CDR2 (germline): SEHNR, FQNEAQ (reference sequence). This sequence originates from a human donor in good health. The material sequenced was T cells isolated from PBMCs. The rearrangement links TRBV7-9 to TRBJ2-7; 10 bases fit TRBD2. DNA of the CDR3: TGTGCCAGCAGCTTACTACGGACTAGCGGCTACGAGCAGTACTTC. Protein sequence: CASSLLRTSGYEQYF.